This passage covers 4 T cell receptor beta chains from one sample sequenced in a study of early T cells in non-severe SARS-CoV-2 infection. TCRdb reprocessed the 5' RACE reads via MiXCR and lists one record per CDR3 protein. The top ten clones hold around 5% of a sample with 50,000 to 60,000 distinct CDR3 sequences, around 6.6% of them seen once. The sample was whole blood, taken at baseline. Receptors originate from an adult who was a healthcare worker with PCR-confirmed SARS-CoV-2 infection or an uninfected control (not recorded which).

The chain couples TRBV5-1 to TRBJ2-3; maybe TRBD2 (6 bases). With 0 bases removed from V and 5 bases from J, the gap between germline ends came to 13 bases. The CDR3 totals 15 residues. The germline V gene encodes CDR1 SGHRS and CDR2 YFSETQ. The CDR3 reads CASSLGGVEGDTQYF. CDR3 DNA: TGCGCCAGCAGCTTGGGCGGGGTCGAAGGAGATACGCAGTATTTT.

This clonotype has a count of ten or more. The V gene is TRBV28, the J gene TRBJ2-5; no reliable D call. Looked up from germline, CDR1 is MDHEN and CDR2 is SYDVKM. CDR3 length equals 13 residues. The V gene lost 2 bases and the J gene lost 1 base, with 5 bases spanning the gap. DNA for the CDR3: TGTGCCAGCAGTTTAGAGTTCCAAGAGACCCAGTACTTC. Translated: CASSLEFQETQYF.

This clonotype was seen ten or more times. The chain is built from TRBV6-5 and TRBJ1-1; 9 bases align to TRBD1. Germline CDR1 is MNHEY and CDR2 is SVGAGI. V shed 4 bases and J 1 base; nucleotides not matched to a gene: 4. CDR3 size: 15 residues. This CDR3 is CASSFRDRANTEAFF. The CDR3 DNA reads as TGTGCCAGCAGTTTCCGGGACAGGGCGAACACTGAAGCTTTCTTT.

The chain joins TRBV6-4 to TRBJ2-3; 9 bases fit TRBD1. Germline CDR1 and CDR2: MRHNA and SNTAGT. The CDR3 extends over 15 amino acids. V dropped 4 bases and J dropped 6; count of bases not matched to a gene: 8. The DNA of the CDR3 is TGTGCCAGCAGTGCGACAGGGACAGGGCATGATACGCAGTATTTT. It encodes CASSATGTGHDTQYF.